The clone carrying this TCR beta chain was picked up one time. The antigen remains unidentified. The data were taken from a study of shared clonotypes between healthy human individuals. Study findings and constraints: Investigators expected sequencing depth to affect clonotype sharing among donors. Incompleteness in sorted-subset sequencing, despite large depth, was shown by rarefaction.

The CDR3 extends over 13 amino acids. Germline assignment: CDR1 GTSNPN and CDR2 SVGIG (reference sequence). The V gene lost 6 bases and the J gene lost 5 bases, with 16 bases spanning the gap. Authors' data handling: Filtering of immunoSEQ junctional sequences could not match full-length read filtering. Assay used: immunoSEQ multiplex PCR; TCRdb lists only in-frame clones, some missing. V and J calls and clone size are those listed in that table; D and trimming were worked out from the DNA. The sample holds roughly 2 million clones; under 97% are singletons and the top ten take roughly 0.13%. This clonotype was obtained from a man between 18 and 29 years old in good health. The sample taken for sequencing was naive CD4+ T cells sorted from blood. Documented subset: CD45RA+ positively selected. This chain connects TRBV30 to TRBJ1-1, with a tentative D call TRBD1 (5 bases). CDR3 nucleotides: TGTGCCTGCCCCGGAGGGGCGAGTACTGAAGCTTTCTTT. Amino acid sequence: CACPGGASTEAFF.